This T cell receptor beta chain was captured by sequencing in a study of cytomegalovirus exposure and HLA in healthy donors. The V gene lost 4 bases and the J gene lost 1 base, with 7 bases spanning the gap. This CDR3 region has 14 residues. The germline V gene encodes CDR1 MNHEY and CDR2 SVGAGI. Amplification used 60 Vbeta primers and 13 Jbeta primers. In the authors' methods: A later analysis counted tens of millions of unique TCR beta chains, 9.5 million to 13 million shared. Produced via immunoSEQ multiplex PCR; TCRdb's table is partial and in-frame only. V and J calls and clone size are copied from that table; D and trimming were computed from the DNA. Of under 20,000 clones in the sample, roughly 80% were seen once.

V usage is TRBV6-5 and J usage is TRBJ2-2; the D gene is possibly TRBD1 (6 bases). The sample taken for sequencing was PBMCs. This TCR came from a human donor in good health. CDR3 amino acids: CASSSQGNTGELFF. In DNA, the CDR3 is TGTGCCAGCAGTTCACAGGGGAACACCGGGGAGCTGTTTTTT.